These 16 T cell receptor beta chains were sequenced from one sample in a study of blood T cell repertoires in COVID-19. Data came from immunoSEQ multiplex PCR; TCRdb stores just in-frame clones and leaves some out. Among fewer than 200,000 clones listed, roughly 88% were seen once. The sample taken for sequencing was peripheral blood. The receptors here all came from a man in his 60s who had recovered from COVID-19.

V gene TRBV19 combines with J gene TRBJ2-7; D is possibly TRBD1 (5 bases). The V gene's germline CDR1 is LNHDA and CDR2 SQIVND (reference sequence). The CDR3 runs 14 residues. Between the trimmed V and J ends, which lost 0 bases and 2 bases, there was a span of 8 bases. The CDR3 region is CASSIDARAYEQYF. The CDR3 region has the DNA TGTGCCAGTAGTATAGATGCCAGGGCCTACGAGCAGTACTTC.

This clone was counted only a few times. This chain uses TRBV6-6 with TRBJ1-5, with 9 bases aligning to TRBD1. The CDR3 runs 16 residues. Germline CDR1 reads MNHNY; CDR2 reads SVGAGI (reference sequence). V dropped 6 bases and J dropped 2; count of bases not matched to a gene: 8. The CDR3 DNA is TGTGCCAGCAGCCCTTTGGACAGGGGAGGCAATCAGCCCCAGCATTTT. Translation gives CASSPLDRGGNQPQHF.

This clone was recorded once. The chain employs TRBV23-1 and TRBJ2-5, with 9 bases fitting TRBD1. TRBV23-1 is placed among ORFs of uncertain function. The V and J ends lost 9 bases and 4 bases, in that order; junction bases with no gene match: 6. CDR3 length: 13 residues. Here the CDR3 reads CASKQGARETQYF. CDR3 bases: TGCGCCAGTAAACAGGGGGCCCGAGAGACCCAGTACTTC.

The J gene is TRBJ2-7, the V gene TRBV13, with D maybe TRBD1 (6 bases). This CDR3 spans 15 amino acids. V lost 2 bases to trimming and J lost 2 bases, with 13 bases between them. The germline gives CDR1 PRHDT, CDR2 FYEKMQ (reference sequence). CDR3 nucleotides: TGTGCCAGCAGCTTACGCAGGGGAAATCCCTACGAGCAGTACTTC. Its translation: CASSLRRGNPYEQYF.

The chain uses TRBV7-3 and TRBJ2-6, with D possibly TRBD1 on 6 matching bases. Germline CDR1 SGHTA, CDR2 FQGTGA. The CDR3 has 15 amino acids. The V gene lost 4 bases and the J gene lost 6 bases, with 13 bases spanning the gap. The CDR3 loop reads CASSSPSGEANVLTF. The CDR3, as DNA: TGTGCCAGCAGCTCCCCTTCAGGGGAGGCCAACGTCCTGACTTTC.

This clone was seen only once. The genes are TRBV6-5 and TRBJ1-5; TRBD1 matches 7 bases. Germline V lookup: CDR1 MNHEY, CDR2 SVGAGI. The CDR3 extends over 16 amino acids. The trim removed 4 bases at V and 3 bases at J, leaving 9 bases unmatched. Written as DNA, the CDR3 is TGTGCCAGCAGTTCGGGGCAGGGGGTTCTCAATCAGCCCCAGCATTTT. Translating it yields CASSSGQGVLNQPQHF.

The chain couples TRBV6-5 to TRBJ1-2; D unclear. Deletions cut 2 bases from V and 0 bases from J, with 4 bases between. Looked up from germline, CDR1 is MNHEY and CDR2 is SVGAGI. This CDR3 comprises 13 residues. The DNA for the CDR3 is TGTGCCAGCAGTTACGAGGCTAACTATGGCTACACCTTC. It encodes CASSYEANYGYTF.

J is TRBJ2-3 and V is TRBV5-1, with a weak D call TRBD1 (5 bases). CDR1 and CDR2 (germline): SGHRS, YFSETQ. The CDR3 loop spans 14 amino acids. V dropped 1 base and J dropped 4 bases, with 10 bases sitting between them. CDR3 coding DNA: TGCGCCAGCAGCTTGAGCTCAGGGTCAGATACGCAGTATTTT. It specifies CASSLSSGSDTQYF.

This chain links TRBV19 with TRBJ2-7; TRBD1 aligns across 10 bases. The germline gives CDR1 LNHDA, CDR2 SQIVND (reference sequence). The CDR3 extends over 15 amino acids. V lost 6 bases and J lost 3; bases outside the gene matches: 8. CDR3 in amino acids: CASSRGQGSFYEQYF. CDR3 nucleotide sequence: TGTGCCAGTAGCCGGGGACAGGGGAGTTTCTACGAGCAGTACTTC. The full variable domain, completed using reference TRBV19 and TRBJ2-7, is DGGITQSPKYLFRKEGQNVTLSCEQNLNHDAMYWYRQDPGQGLRLIYYSQIVNDFQKGDIAEGYSVSREKKESFPLTVTSAQKNPTAFYLCASSRGQGSFYEQYFGPGTRLTVT.

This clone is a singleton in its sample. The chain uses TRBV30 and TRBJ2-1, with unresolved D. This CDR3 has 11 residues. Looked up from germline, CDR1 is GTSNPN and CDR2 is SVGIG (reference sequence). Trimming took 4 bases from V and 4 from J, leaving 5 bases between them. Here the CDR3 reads CAWKQYNEQFF. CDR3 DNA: TGTGCCTGGAAACAGTACAATGAGCAGTTCTTC.

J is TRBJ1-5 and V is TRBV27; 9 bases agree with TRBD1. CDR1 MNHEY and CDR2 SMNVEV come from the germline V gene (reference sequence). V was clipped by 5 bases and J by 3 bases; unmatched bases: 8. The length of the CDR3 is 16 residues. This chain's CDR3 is CASSPAGQGNNQPQHF. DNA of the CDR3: TGTGCCAGCAGTCCCGCGGGACAGGGAAACAATCAGCCCCAGCATTTT.

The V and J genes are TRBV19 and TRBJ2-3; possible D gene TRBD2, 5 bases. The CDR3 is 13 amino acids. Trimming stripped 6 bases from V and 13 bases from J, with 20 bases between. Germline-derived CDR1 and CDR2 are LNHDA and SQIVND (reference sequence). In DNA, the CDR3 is TGTGCCAGTAGACATCCTTCTAGCTATAAAGAGTATTTT. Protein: CASRHPSSYKEYF.

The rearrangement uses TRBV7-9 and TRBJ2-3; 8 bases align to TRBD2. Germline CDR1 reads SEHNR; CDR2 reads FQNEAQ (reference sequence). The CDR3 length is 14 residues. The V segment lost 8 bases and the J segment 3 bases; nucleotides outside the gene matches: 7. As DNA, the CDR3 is TGTGCCAGCGCGATCGGGGGGGGTACAGATACGCAGTATTTT. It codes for CASAIGGGTDTQYF.

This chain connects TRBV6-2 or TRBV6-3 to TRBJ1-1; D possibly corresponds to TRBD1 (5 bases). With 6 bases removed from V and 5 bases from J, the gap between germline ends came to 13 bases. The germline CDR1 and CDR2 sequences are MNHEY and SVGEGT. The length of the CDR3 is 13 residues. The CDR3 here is CASSLRAGTEAFF. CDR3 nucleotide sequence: TGTGCCAGCAGCCTCCGGGCAGGGACTGAAGCTTTCTTT.

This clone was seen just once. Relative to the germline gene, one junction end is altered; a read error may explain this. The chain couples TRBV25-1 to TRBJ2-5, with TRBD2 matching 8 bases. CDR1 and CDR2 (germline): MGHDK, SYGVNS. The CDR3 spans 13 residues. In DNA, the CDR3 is TGTGCCAGCCAGCGGGGGTTCGGTGAGATCCAGTACTTC. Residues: CASQRGFGEIQYF. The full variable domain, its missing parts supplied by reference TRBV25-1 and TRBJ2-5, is EADIYQTPRYLVIGTGKKITLECSQTMGHDKMYWYQQDPGMELHLIHYSYGVNSTEKGDLSSESTVSRIRTEHFPLTLESARPSHTSQYLCASQRGFGEIQYFGPGTRLLVL.

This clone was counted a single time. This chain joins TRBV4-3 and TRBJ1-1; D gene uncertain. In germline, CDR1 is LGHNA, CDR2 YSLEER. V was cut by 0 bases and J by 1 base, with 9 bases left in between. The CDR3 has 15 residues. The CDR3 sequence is CASSQDGEGNTEAFF. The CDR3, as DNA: TGCGCCAGCAGCCAAGATGGGGAGGGGAACACTGAAGCTTTCTTT.